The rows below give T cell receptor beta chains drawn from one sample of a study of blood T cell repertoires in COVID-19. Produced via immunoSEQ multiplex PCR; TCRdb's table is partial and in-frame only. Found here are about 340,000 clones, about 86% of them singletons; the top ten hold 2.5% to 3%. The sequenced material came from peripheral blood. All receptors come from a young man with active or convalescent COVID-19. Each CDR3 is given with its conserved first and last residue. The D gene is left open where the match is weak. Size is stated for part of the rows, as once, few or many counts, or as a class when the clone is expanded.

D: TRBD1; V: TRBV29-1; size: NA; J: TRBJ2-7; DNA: TGCAGCGTTCCCGGGACAGGCTCCTACGAGCAGTACTTC; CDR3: CSVPGTGSYEQYF
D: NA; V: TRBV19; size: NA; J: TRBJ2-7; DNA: TGTGCCAGTAGTATGGGCAGGGGCCCTTTTGAGCAGTACTTC; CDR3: CASSMGRGPFEQYF
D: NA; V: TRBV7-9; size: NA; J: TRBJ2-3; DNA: TGTGCCAGCCTATACAGTTTTAGCACAGATACGCAGTATTTT; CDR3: CASLYSFSTDTQYF
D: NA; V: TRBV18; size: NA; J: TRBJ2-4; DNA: TGTGCCAGCTCACCACCGTCCCTAAACATTCAGTACTTC; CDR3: CASSPPSLNIQYF
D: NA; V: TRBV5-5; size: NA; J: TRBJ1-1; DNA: TGTGCCAGCAGCTTGGACTTTGCGGCTGAAGCTTTCTTT; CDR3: CASSLDFAAEAFF
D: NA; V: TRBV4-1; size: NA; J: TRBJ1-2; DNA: TGCGCCAGCAGCCAAGGAAGAGGAGACCTCCGGGGCTACACCTTC; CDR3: CASSQGRGDLRGYTF
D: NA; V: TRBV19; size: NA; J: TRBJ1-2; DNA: TGTGCCAGCCGGGACACAATCTTTGGCTACACCTTC; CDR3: CASRDTIFGYTF
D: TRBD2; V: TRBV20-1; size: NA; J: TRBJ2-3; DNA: TGCAGTGCTAGTAGACTAGCGGGGGGCACAGATACGCAGTATTTT; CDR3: CSASRLAGGTDTQYF
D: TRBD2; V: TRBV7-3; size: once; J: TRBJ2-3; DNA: TGTGCCAGCAGCCCCCGCGTAGCGGGGGACACAGATACGCAGTATTTT; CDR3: CASSPRVAGDTDTQYF
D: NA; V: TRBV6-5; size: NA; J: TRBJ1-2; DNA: TGTGCCAGCAGCCTAAACAGAGTAGCGGGCTACACCTTC; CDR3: CASSLNRVAGYTF
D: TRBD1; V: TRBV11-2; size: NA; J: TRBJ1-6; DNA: TGTGCCAGCAGCCCACAGGGGGACAATTCACCCCTCCACTTT; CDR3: CASSPQGDNSPLHF
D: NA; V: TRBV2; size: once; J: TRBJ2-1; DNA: TGTGCCAGCAGAGGCGGAGGGGCCGATGAGCAGTTCTTC; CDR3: CASRGGGADEQFF
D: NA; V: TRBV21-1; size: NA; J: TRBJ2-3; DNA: TGTGCCAGCAGGGGCTGGGTGACAGATACGCAGTATTTT; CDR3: CASRGWVTDTQYF
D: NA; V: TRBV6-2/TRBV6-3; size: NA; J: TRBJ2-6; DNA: TGTGCCAGCAGTTACGGACGGAGAGGCGGGGCTGGGGCCAACGTCCTGACTTTC; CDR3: CASSYGRRGGAGANVLTF
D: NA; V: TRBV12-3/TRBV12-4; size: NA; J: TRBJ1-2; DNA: TGTGCCAGCACATTAGGGAGTAGTTATGGCTACACCTTC; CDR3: CASTLGSSYGYTF
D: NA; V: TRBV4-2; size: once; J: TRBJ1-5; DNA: TGTGCCAGCAGCCCTAATACAGAGAGCAATCAGCCCCAGCATTTT; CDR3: CASSPNTESNQPQHF
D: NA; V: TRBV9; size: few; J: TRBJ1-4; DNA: TGTGCCAGCAGCGTACAGGCAGGCCATAATGAAAAACTGTTTTTT; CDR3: CASSVQAGHNEKLFF
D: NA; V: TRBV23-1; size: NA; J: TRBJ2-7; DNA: TGCGCCACCTCGAGGACAGAGTCCTACGAGCAGTACTTC; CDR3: CATSRTESYEQYF
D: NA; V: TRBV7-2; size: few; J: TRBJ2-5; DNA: TGTGCCAGCAGCCCTGGTGCGACGAGGCGAGAGACCCAGTACTTC; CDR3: CASSPGATRRETQYF
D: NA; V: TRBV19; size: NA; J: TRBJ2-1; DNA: TGTGCCAGTAGTAGGGGCGCAGTCTACAATGAGCAGTTCTTC; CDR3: CASSRGAVYNEQFF
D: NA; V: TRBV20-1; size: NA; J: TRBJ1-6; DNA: TGCAGTGCTAGTCCCCCGGGAGGAGGGTTGGGAGAATCACCCCTCCACTTT; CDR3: CSASPPGGGLGESPLHF
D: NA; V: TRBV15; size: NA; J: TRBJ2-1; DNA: TGTGCCACCAGCGGAGATGGAGGACAGTTCTACAATGAGCAGTTCTTC; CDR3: CATSGDGGQFYNEQFF
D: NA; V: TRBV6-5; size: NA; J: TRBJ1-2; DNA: TGTGCCAGCAGTTCCTACAGGGAAAACTATGGCTACACCTTC; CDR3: CASSSYRENYGYTF
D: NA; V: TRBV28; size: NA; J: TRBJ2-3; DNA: TGTGCCAGCAGTTTGAAGGGGTCGCGAACAGATACGCAGTATTTT; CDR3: CASSLKGSRTDTQYF
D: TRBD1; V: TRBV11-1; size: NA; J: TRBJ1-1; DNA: TGTGCCAGCCAACAGGACAGGGGGCTCGGTGAAGCTTTCTTT; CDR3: CASQQDRGLGEAFF
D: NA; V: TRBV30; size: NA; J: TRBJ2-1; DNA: TGTGCCTGGAGTGTAGGGGGGGCGCGATACAATGAGCAGTTCTTC; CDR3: CAWSVGGARYNEQFF
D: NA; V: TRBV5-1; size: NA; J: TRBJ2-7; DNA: TGCGCCAGCAGCTTGGTTCCGGGTTCGGGCGAGCAGTACTTC; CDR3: CASSLVPGSGEQYF
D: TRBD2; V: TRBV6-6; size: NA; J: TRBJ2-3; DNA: TGTGCCAGCCGGTTCCTAGCGGGAGCAGATACGCAGTATTTT; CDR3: CASRFLAGADTQYF
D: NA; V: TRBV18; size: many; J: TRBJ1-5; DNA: TGTGCCAGCTCACTCCTCAACGGGGGGGAACAGCCCCAGCATTTT; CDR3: CASSLLNGGEQPQHF
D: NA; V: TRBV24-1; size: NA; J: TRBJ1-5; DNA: TGTGCCACCGGGGCGCCCGGGGGGGGCAATCAGCCCCAGCATTTT; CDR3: CATGAPGGGNQPQHF
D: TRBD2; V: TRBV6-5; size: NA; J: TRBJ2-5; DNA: TGTGCCAGCACCCCCTCTAGCGGCTCGCATGGTGGCCAGTACTTC; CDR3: CASTPSSGSHGGQYF
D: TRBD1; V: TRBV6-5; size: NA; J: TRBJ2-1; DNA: TGTGCCAGCATGGGACAGGGGTCCTACAATGAGCAGTTCTTC; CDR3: CASMGQGSYNEQFF
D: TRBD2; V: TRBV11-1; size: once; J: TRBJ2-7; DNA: TGTGCCAGCAGCTTAGGGACTAGCGGGGCCTACGAGCAGTACTTC; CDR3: CASSLGTSGAYEQYF
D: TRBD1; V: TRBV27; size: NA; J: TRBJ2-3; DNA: TGTGCCAGCAGTACCCGGACAGGGCAGACAGATACGCAGTATTTT; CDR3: CASSTRTGQTDTQYF
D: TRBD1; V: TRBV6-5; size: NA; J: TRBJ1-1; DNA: TGTGCCAGCAGATTGGGACAGGGGGAAGCTTTCTTT; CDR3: CASRLGQGEAFF
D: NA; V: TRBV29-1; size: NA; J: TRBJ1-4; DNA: TGCAGCGTTGAAGAGCCCGGGGAACTAGAAAAACTGTTTTTT; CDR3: CSVEEPGELEKLFF
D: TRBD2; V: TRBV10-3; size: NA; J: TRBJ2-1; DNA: TGTGCCATCAGTATCGCGAGACTAGCAACGGGCAATGAGCAGTTCTTC; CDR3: CAISIARLATGNEQFF
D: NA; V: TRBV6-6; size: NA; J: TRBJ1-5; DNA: TGTGCCAGCAGAAACGGCGGTAGCAATCAGCCCCAGCATTTT; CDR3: CASRNGGSNQPQHF
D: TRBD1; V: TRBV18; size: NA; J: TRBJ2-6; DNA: TGTGCCAGCTCACCACCGGGACAGGACTCTGGGGCCAACGTCCTGACTTTC; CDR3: CASSPPGQDSGANVLTF
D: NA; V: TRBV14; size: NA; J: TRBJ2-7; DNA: TGTGCCAGCAGCCAACAGGTTTTCTACGAGCAGTACTTC; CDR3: CASSQQVFYEQYF
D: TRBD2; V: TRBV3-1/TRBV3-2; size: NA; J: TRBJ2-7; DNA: TGTGCCAGCAGCCAAGCAGCGGGGGGGCGCGAGCAGTACTTC; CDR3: CASSQAAGGREQYF
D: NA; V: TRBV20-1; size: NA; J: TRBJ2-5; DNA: TGCAGTGCTAGAGGACTGGGGACCCAGTACTTC; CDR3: CSARGLGTQYF
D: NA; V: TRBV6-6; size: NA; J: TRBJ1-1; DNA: TGTGCCAGCAGTCAATACCCCCCCAGGGCGCGGACTGAAGCTTTCTTT; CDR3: CASSQYPPRARTEAFF
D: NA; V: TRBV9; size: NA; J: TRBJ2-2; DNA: TGTGCCAGCAGCGCCGAAGGGGCGGAGCTGTTTTTT; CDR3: CASSAEGAELFF
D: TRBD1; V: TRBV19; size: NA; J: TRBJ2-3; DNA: TGTGCCAGTATTTCCGGGACAGGGAAAGATACGCAGTATTTT; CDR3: CASISGTGKDTQYF
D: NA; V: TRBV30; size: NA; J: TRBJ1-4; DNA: TGTGCCTGGAGTGCCGGGGGGTATGAAAAACTGTTTTTT; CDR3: CAWSAGGYEKLFF
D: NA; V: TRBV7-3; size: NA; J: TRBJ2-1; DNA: TGTGCCAGCAGCTTAACGAGAAGCGCCTCCTACAATGAGCAGTTCTTC; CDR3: CASSLTRSASYNEQFF
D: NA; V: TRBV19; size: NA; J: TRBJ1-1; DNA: TGTGCCAGTAGTTGGTCTCCGAGCACTGAAGCTTTCTTT; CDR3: CASSWSPSTEAFF
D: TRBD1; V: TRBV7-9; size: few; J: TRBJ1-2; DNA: TGTGCCAGCAGCTTAGAAGGGACAGCTAACTATGGCTACACCTTC; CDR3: CASSLEGTANYGYTF
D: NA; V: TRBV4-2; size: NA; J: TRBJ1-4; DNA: TGTGCCAGCAGCCAGGCTTATGAAAAACTGTTTTTT; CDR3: CASSQAYEKLFF
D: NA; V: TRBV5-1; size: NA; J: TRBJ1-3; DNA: TGCGCCAGCAGCTTGGACGTGAGCTCTGGAAACACCATATATTTT; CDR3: CASSLDVSSGNTIYF
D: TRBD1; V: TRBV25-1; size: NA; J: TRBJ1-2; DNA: TGTGCCAGCAGTGAATATAAGGGGGCAGGGTATGGCTACACCTTC; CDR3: CASSEYKGAGYGYTF
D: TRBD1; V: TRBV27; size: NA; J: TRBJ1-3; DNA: TGTGCCAGCAGTTTAAACAGGGGGCACACCATATATTTT; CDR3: CASSLNRGHTIYF
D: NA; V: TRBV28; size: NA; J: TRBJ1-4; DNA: TGTGCCACCACTACAGGGACTAATGAAAAACTGTTTTTT; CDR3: CATTTGTNEKLFF
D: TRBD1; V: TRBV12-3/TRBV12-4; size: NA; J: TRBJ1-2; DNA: TGTGCAGCGGGAGGGGGCGGCTATGGCTACACCTTC; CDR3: CAAGGGGYGYTF
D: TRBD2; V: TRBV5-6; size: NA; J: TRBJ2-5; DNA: TGTGCCAGCAGCTTGGGACTAGCCTTCCAAGAGACCCAGTACTTC; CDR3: CASSLGLAFQETQYF
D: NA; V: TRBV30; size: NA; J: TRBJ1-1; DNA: TGTGCCTGGGGGGGCAGGCCTGAAGCTTTCTTT; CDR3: CAWGGRPEAFF
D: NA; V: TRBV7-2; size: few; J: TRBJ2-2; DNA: TGTGCCAGCAGCAACCCTAGGGGTCAACCGAACACCGGGGAGCTGTTTTTT; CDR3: CASSNPRGQPNTGELFF
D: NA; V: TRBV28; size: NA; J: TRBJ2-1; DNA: TGTGCCAGCAGCCCCGTTGCAGATGAGCAGTTCTTC; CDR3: CASSPVADEQFF